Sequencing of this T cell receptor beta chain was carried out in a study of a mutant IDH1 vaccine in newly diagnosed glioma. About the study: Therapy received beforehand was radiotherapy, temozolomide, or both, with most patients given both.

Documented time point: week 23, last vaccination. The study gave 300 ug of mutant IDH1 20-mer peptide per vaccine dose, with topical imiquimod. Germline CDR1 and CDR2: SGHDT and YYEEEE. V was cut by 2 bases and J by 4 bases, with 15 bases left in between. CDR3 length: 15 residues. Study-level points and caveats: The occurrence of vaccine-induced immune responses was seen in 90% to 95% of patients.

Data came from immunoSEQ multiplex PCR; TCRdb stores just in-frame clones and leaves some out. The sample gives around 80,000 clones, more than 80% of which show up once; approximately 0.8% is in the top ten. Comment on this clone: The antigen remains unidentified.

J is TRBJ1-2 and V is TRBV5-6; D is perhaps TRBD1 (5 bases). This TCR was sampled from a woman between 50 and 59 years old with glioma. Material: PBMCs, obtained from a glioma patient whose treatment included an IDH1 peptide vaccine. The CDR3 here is CASSLTGGVVYGYTF. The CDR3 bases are TGTGCCAGCAGCTTAACAGGCGGGGTGGTCTATGGCTACACCTTC.